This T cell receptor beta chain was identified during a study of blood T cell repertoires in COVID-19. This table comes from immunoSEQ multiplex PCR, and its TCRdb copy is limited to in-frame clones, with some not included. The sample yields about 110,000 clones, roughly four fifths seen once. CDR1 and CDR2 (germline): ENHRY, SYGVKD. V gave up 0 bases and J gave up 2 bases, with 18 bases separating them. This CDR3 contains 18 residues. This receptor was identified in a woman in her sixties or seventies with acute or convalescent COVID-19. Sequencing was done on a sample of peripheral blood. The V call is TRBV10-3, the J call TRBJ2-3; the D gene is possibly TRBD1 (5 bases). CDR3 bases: TGTGCCATCAGTGAGTCGACTCAGGGCCAGCATCACACAGATACGCAGTATTTT. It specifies CAISESTQGQHHTDTQYF.